This T cell receptor beta chain was sequenced for a study of monozygotic twins with inflammatory bowel disease. TCRdb reworked the 5' RACE reads into one entry per CDR3 protein, no DNA. The sample has more than 85,000 distinct CDR3 sequences; the top ten hold around an eighth. The sequence was obtained from a human donor with ulcerative colitis or Crohn's disease, or a healthy co-twin of an affected twin (not recorded which). What was sequenced was blood.

The CDR3 reads CATSDIGTAKETQYF. The gene calls are TRBV24-1 and TRBJ2-5. Germline CDR1 reads KGHDR; CDR2 reads SFDVKD. The CDR3 has 15 amino acids.